This T cell receptor beta chain was recovered during a study of cytomegalovirus exposure and HLA in healthy donors. Whole-study findings and limits: Indistinguishability led to the exclusion of some V segments, TRBV6-2 and TRBV6-3 included.

PCR primers comprised 60 Vbeta and 13 Jbeta primers. Profiled with immunoSEQ multiplex PCR; TCRdb holds only in-frame clones, not every one. The sample consists of about 130,000 clones, 82% of them appearing once. Nominally healthy donors provided the samples, though records likely missed some immune exposures. The CDR3 runs 15 residues. V shed 6 bases and J shed 0 bases, with 13 bases lying between them. The germline CDR1 and CDR2 sequences are MGHRA and YSYEKL. About this clone itself: The antigen is unknown.

The V and J genes are TRBV4-1 and TRBJ2-3, with a tentative D call TRBD1 (5 bases). The clonotype was recovered from a woman aged 45-59 years in good health and CMV-seropositive. The sample consisted of PBMCs. This CDR3 reads CASRGRAQSTDTQYF. CDR3 DNA: TGCGCCAGCAGGGGCAGGGCTCAAAGCACAGATACGCAGTATTTT.